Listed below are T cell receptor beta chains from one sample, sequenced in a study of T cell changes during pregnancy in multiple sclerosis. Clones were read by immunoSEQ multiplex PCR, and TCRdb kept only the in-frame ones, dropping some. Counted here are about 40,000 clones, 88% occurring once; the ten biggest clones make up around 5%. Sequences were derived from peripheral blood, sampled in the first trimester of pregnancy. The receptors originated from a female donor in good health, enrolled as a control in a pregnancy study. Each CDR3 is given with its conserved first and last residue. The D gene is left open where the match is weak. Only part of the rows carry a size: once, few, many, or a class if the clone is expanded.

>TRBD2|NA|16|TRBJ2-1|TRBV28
TGTGCCAGCAGTTTATCGGGGGGAGTGGGCTACAATGAGCAGTTCTTC
CASSLSGGVGYNEQFF
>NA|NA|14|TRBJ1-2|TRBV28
TGTGCCAGCATCCGTGCCGGCCCGGAGGGTGGCTACACCTTC
CASIRAGPEGGYTF
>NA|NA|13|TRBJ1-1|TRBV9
TGTGCCAGCAGCGTAGCGGGGAACACTGAAGCTTTCTTT
CASSVAGNTEAFF
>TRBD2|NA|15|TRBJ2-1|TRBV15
TGTGCCACCAGCATTTTAGCGGGGGCCTACAATGAGCAGTTCTTC
CATSILAGAYNEQFF
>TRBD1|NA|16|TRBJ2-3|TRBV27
TGTGCCAGCAACCCTCCCGGGACAGGACTCGGAGATACGCAGTATTTT
CASNPPGTGLGDTQYF
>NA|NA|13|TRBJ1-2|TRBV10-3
TGTGCCATCAACGCAGGGGTTGAGTATGGCTACACCTTC
CAINAGVEYGYTF
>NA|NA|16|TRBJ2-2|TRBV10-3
TGTGCCATCAGTGAGAGAGGAGGGGTGGGAACCGGGGAGCTGTTTTTT
CAISERGGVGTGELFF
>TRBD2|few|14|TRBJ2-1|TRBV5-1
TGCGCCAGCAGCACGAGCGGGAGCCACAATGAGCAGTTCTTC
CASSTSGSHNEQFF
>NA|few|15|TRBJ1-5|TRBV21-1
TGTGCCACCGCGGGAGAGGGGACGAGCAATCAGCCCCAGCATTTT
CATAGEGTSNQPQHF
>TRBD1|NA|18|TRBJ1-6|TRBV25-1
TGTGCCAGCAGTGAATTCAGGGGGAGGAGCTCCTATAATTCACCCCTCCACTTT
CASSEFRGRSSYNSPLHF
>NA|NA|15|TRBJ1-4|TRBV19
TGTGCCAGTAGTACCCCACCCTTGAGCCCAGAAAAACTGTTTTTT
CASSTPPLSPEKLFF
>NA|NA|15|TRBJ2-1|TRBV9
TGTGCCAGCAGCGTAGTGGGACTGGGGTACAATGAGCAGTTCTTC
CASSVVGLGYNEQFF
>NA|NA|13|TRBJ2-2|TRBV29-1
TGCAGCGTTGAAGGAGGAAACACCGGGGAGCTGTTTTTT
CSVEGGNTGELFF
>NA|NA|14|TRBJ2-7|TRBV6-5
TGTGCCAGCAGTTACGGGGGAGGGGGAAGCGAGCAGTACTTC
CASSYGGGGSEQYF
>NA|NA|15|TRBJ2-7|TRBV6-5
TGTGCCAGCAGTTATTTAACCTCCTACGGCTACGAGCAGTACTTC
CASSYLTSYGYEQYF
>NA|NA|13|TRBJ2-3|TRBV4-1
TGCGCCAGCAGCCGCCCACTAGCAGATACGCAGTATTTT
CASSRPLADTQYF
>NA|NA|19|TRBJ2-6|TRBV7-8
TGTGCCAGCAGCTTAGAAGGGGTCCTTTCCCTTTCTGGGGCCAACGTCCTGACTTTC
CASSLEGVLSLSGANVLTF
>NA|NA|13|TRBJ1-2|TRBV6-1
TGTGCCAGCAGCGTGACAGACGACCGGAGCTACACCTTC
CASSVTDDRSYTF
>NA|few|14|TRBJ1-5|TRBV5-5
TGTGCCAGCAGCCCGTACCAGGGTAATCAGCCCCAGCATTTT
CASSPYQGNQPQHF
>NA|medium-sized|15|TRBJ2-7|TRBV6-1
TGTGCCAGCAGTGAGAAGGTGGGAGGAGTATCCGAGCAGTACTTC
CASSEKVGGVSEQYF
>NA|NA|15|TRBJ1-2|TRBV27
TGTGCCAGTAAAAGTGGAGGGTTGGTTCGCTATGGCTACACCTTC
CASKSGGLVRYGYTF
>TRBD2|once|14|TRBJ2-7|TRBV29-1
TGCAGCGTTGTTGGCACTAGCGGTTCCTACGAGCAGTACTTC
CSVVGTSGSYEQYF
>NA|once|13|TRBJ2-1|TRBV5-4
TGTGCCAGCAGCTTGGTCCAGGCCAATGAGCAGTTCTTC
CASSLVQANEQFF
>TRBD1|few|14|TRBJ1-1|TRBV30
TGTGCCTGGAAAAGGGACAGCCTGGGGACTGAAGCTTTCTTT
CAWKRDSLGTEAFF
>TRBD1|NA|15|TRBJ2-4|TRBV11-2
TGTGCCAGCAGCCCGGGGACAGGGTCCAAAAACATTCAGTACTTC
CASSPGTGSKNIQYF
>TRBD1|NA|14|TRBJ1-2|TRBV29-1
TGCAGCGTTGAGACAGGGGGTACTAACTATGGCTACACCTTC
CSVETGGTNYGYTF
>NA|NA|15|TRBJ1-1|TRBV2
TGTGCCAGCCAACCCGGCGGTATTGAGGGGGATGAAGCTTTCTTT
CASQPGGIEGDEAFF